This T cell receptor beta chain came from a study of cytomegalovirus exposure and HLA in healthy donors. Study-wide background: Earlier, roughly 120 million unique TCR beta sequences were recovered from approximately 200 million T cells by an analysis. Early on, a data release was issued that held 80 million or so unique TCRs from HLA-typed donors.

13 Jbeta primers and 60 Vbeta primers were used for the PCR. Sequencing was performed with immunoSEQ multiplex PCR; in TCRdb, only in-frame clones are kept and a portion is missing. The sample lists roughly 180,000 clones, 79% occurring once. Study results and caveats: V- and J-gene trimming of TCR beta was linked (in a later analysis) to a missense DCLRE1C variant.

Notes on this clone: Its antigen is currently unknown.

This TCR came from a girl aged 10 to 17 in good health and CMV-seropositive. Sample: PBMCs.

The CDR3 nucleotides read TGTGCCAGCAGACGGACAGCCGATCGCACAGATACGCAGTATTTT. It specifies CASRRTADRTDTQYF. V usage is TRBV6-5 and J usage is TRBJ2-3; maybe TRBD1 (6 bases). The ends were cut back, 6 bases at V and 1 base at J, with 14 bases in the middle. Germline assignment: CDR1 MNHEY and CDR2 SVGAGI. The CDR3 runs 15 residues.